This entry lists 27 T cell receptor beta chains sequenced from one sample in a study of blood T cell repertoires in COVID-19. Sequencing used immunoSEQ multiplex PCR; TCRdb keeps in-frame clones, though not all of them. This sample carries approximately 280,000 clones, 75% to 95% of them seen once, and the ten largest clones take under 7%. The specimen sequenced was peripheral blood. The receptors stem from a woman aged 25 to 39 with COVID-19, enrolled during active disease.

The chain links TRBV27 to TRBJ2-1, with TRBD1 identical over 9 bases. The J segment lost 5 bases and the V segment lost 2 bases, leaving 4 bases of the junction unmatched. Germline-derived CDR1 and CDR2 are MNHEY and SMNVEV (reference sequence). This CDR3 is built from 15 residues. CDR3 DNA sequence: TGTGCCAGCAGTTTAAGACAGGGGGGACACAATGAGCAGTTCTTC. Residues: CASSLRQGGHNEQFF.

The chain uses TRBV7-8 and TRBJ1-1; D ambiguous. CDR3 length: 15 residues. V shed 4 bases and J shed 1 base, with 13 bases lying between them. Germline V gene lookup returns CDR1 SGHVS and CDR2 FQNEAQ. The CDR3 sequence: CASSSPGSSNTEAFF. Here the CDR3 DNA reads TGTGCCAGCAGCTCCCCCGGGTCCTCGAACACTGAAGCTTTCTTT.

V and J are TRBV7-9 and TRBJ1-6; 8 bases are shared with TRBD1. The CDR3 consists of 15 residues. With 2 bases clipped from V and 9 bases from J, the junction kept 6 bases outside the gene matches. CDR1 is SEHNR and CDR2 is FQNEAQ in the germline V gene (reference sequence). The CDR3 spells CASSLSGGASSPLHF. The CDR3 region has the DNA TGTGCCAGCAGCTTATCAGGGGGCGCAAGTTCACCCCTCCACTTT.

The chain carries TRBV28 and TRBJ2-7; 11 bases fit TRBD2. Germline assignment: CDR1 MDHEN and CDR2 SYDVKM. The CDR3 length is 14 residues. The junction had 6 bases not matched to a gene; V was cut back by 9 bases and J by 2 bases. CDR3 residues: CASSGTSGTYEQYF. The CDR3 nucleotides are TGTGCCAGTTCAGGGACTAGCGGCACCTACGAGCAGTACTTC.

This sequence joins TRBV18 and TRBJ2-7, with 15 nucleotides matching TRBD2. J lost 6 bases, V lost 0 bases, and 6 bases had no gene match. Per germline, CDR1 KGHSH and CDR2 LQKENI. The CDR3 contains 17 residues. CDR3 loop: CASSPPGLAGGSGEQYF. The CDR3 region has the DNA TGTGCCAGCTCACCACCGGGACTAGCGGGAGGATCTGGCGAGCAGTACTTC. Filled out from reference TRBV18 and TRBJ2-7, the complete variable domain reads NAGVMQNPRHLVRRRGQEARLRCSPMKGHSHVYWYRQLPEEGLKFMVYLQKENIIDESGMPKERFSAEFPKEGPSILRIQQVVRGDSAAYFCASSPPGLAGGSGEQYFGPGTRLTVT.

CDR3 nucleotides: TGCGCCAGCAGTGTTCGGCAAGAGACCCAGTACTTC. Residues: CASSVRQETQYF. The chain recombines TRBV10-2 with TRBJ2-5; no clear D. Germline CDR1 reads WSHSY; CDR2 reads SAAADI. V lost 4 bases and J 2 bases, leaving 5 bases between the germline ends. The CDR3 is made up of 12 amino acids.

About this clone itself: Other nucleotide sequences from this sample produce the same CDR3. The V gene is TRBV5-1, the J gene TRBJ1-3, with D possibly matching TRBD1 (6 bases). The CDR3 has 14 amino acids. Germline-derived CDR1 and CDR2 are SGHRS and YFSETQ. V was cut by 4 bases and J by 4 bases, with 12 bases left in between. The CDR3 sequence: CASSQQGIGNTIYF. The CDR3 coding sequence is TGCGCCAGCAGCCAACAGGGTATAGGAAACACCATATATTTT.

The chain carries TRBV4-1 and TRBJ2-1; 9 bases fit TRBD2. After removal of 1 base from V and 0 bases from J, the junction contained 7 bases not matched to a gene. CDR3 size: 18 residues. Per germline, CDR1 MGHRA and CDR2 YSYEKL. Here the CDR3 reads CASSQGLAGRSSYNEQFF. The DNA of the CDR3 is TGCGCCAGCAGCCAAGGCCTAGCGGGGCGCAGCTCCTACAATGAGCAGTTCTTC.

The gene calls are TRBV4-2 and TRBJ2-3; a possible D gene is TRBD2 (5 bases). Germline CDR1 reads LGHNA; CDR2 reads YNFKEQ. This CDR3 is built from 15 residues. V was pared by 1 base and J by 0 bases, with 8 bases between. The CDR3 here is CASSQVGGSTDTQYF. CDR3 nucleotide sequence: TGTGCCAGCAGCCAAGTGGGCGGGAGCACAGATACGCAGTATTTT.

The chain joins TRBV4-1 to TRBJ2-5; tentatively, D is TRBD2 (5 bases). Between the trimmed V and J ends, which lost 4 bases and 1 base, there was a span of 10 bases. This CDR3 region has 14 residues. CDR1 is MGHRA, CDR2 YSYEKL, per germline. The DNA of the CDR3 is TGCGCCAGCAGCCGTGACTACATCCAAGAGACCCAGTACTTC. It yields the protein CASSRDYIQETQYF.

This clone was seen only once. This CDR3 is also generated by other DNA sequences in the sample. This chain connects TRBV6-5 to TRBJ2-3, with 7 bases that match TRBD2. The CDR3 is 16 amino acids. With 2 bases clipped from V and 3 bases from J, the junction kept 8 bases outside the gene matches. Per germline, CDR1 MNHEY and CDR2 SVGAGI. In nucleotides, the CDR3 is TGTGCCAGCAGTTACGCCAGCGGGCGGGGGACAGATACGCAGTATTTT. The encoded protein is CASSYASGRGTDTQYF.

The V and J genes are TRBV5-1 and TRBJ2-2; D may be TRBD2 (5 bases). V was clipped by 0 bases and J by 1 base, with 10 bases between them. Looked up from germline, CDR1 is SGHRS and CDR2 is YFSETQ. CDR3 length: 16 residues. CDR3 region: CASSLAGGRNTGELFF. The CDR3 DNA sequence: TGCGCCAGCAGCTTGGCGGGTGGGAGGAACACCGGGGAGCTGTTTTTT.

The chain is built from TRBV27 and TRBJ2-7, with a tentative D call TRBD2 (6 bases). Germline CDR1 MNHEY, CDR2 SMNVEV (reference sequence). V lost 6 bases, J lost 1 base, and 10 bases lay in between. CDR3 length: 13 amino acids. The CDR3 coding sequence is TGTGCCAGCAGAGGGGACTTGTCCTACGAGCAGTACTTC. This encodes CASRGDLSYEQYF.

This chain connects TRBV5-1 to TRBJ1-5; maybe TRBD1 (6 bases). The CDR3 totals 14 residues. Trimming shortened V by 5 bases and J by 3 bases, and 12 bases separated the two germline ends. CDR1 is SGHRS, CDR2 YFSETQ, per germline. CDR3 in DNA: TGCGCCAGCAGAACGGGACAAGTCAATCAGCCCCAGCATTTT. Encoded protein: CASRTGQVNQPQHF.

The chain recombines TRBV3-1 (or the pseudogene TRBV3-2) with TRBJ2-1, with unresolved D. Germline V CDR1 and CDR2: LGHDT, YNNKEL (reference sequence). V was clipped by 0 bases and J by 5 bases, with 14 bases between them. The CDR3 has 16 amino acids. Written as DNA, the CDR3 is TGTGCCAGCAGCCAAGATCGTACCAGCGAAAACAATGAGCAGTTCTTC. Its protein product is CASSQDRTSENNEQFF.

This chain joins TRBV5-1 and TRBJ1-1; TRBD1 might be the D (6 bases). Per germline, CDR1 SGHRS and CDR2 YFSETQ. The ends were cut back, 2 bases at V and 1 base at J, with 9 bases in the middle. The CDR3 loop spans 14 amino acids. The CDR3 region is CASSFAGANTEAFF. CDR3 DNA sequence: TGCGCCAGCAGCTTTGCAGGGGCGAACACTGAAGCTTTCTTT.

The gene calls are TRBV19 and TRBJ1-1; 8 bases match TRBD1. Germline CDR1 is LNHDA and CDR2 is SQIVND (reference sequence). J gave up 5 bases and V 6 bases, and 5 bases lay outside the gene matches. CDR3 length equals 13 residues. In DNA form, the CDR3 reads TGTGCCAGTAGGACAGGGGTTCTGACTGAAGCTTTCTTT. Amino acids: CASRTGVLTEAFF.

V gene TRBV6-4 combines with J gene TRBJ1-6; D remains unclear. Germline V gene data show CDR1 as MRHNA and CDR2 as SNTAGT. Trimming cost V 2 bases and J 9 bases, with 14 bases left between them. CDR3 length: 15 residues. CDR3 amino acids: CASSDEGPQRSPLHF. The CDR3 coding sequence is TGTGCCAGCAGTGACGAGGGCCCTCAGCGTTCACCCCTCCACTTT.

The chain employs TRBV2 and TRBJ1-4, with D tentatively TRBD1 (5 bases). The germline V and J ends were trimmed by 3 bases and 0 bases, with 14 bases remaining between them. The germline CDR1 and CDR2 sequences are SNHLY and FYNNEI. The CDR3 is made up of 17 amino acids. CDR3 coding DNA: TGTGCCAGCAGTGACGATCGGGAGGGGCCAACTAATGAAAAACTGTTTTTT. Its protein is CASSDDREGPTNEKLFF.

This chain joins TRBV27 and TRBJ2-7; the D gene is possibly TRBD1 (5 bases). Between the trimmed V and J ends, which lost 6 bases and 3 bases, there was a span of 12 bases. The CDR3 extends over 13 amino acids. Germline loops: CDR1 MNHEY, CDR2 SMNVEV (reference sequence). The CDR3 loop is CASSPRQGYEQYF. In DNA form, the CDR3 reads TGTGCCAGCAGCCCCAGGCAGGGCTACGAGCAGTACTTC.

CDR3 sequence (DNA): TGTGCCAGCAGCCAATTCGACAGGGATTCACCCCTCCACTTT. This encodes CASSQFDRDSPLHF. The V and J genes are TRBV3-1 (or the pseudogene TRBV3-2) and TRBJ1-6; 7 bases line up with TRBD1. CDR3 size: 14 residues. V dropped 2 bases and J dropped 8; count of bases not matched to a gene: 3. Germline V CDR1 and CDR2: LGHDT, YNNKEL (reference sequence).

The chain carries TRBV6-5 and TRBJ1-2; a possible D gene is TRBD1 (6 bases). CDR1 and CDR2 from the germline V gene are MNHEY and SVGAGI. There are 14 residues in the CDR3. Trimming removed 6 bases from V and 2 bases from J, with 13 bases in between. Here the CDR3 DNA reads TGTGCCAGCAGCCCCGGGACACGGAACTATGGCTACACCTTC. It translates to CASSPGTRNYGYTF.

The chain combines TRBV18 with TRBJ1-6; 7 bases are a match to TRBD1. Germline assignment: CDR1 KGHSH and CDR2 LQKENI. Unmatched junction bases numbered 9, after V lost 5 bases and J lost 8 bases. There are 15 residues in the CDR3. CDR3 coding DNA: TGTGCCAGCTCAGCGAGACAGGGTTGGGATTCACCCCTCCACTTT. It yields the protein CASSARQGWDSPLHF.

The chain recombines TRBV4-1 with TRBJ1-5; no firm D call. Trimming removed 1 base at V and 6 bases at J, with 4 bases between. Looked up from germline, CDR1 is MGHRA and CDR2 is YSYEKL. The CDR3 has 12 residues. This CDR3 reads CASSQGAQPQHF. The DNA for the CDR3 is TGCGCCAGCAGCCAAGGAGCTCAGCCCCAGCATTTT.

The chain couples TRBV9 to TRBJ2-7; D gene ambiguous. V dropped 0 bases and J dropped 3 bases, with 10 bases sitting between them. The length of the CDR3 is 14 residues. Germline V gives CDR1 SGDLS, CDR2 YYNGEE. The CDR3 loop is CASSVATGHYEQYF. The CDR3 DNA reads TGTGCCAGCAGCGTAGCTACCGGTCACTACGAGCAGTACTTC.

CDR3 loop: CASSGRSLAGVFDEQYF. The CDR3 DNA reads TGTGCCAGCAGTGGGAGAAGCCTAGCGGGAGTCTTCGACGAGCAGTACTTC. V and J are TRBV6-1 and TRBJ2-7; TRBD2 matches 10 bases. Germline lookup yields CDR1 MNHNS and CDR2 SASEGT. The CDR3 totals 17 residues. V lost 4 bases and J lost 5; bases outside the gene matches: 14.

In its sample, this clone was seen once. The chain has TRBV5-1 and TRBJ2-6; weak D call: TRBD1 (5 bases). The V and J ends lost 2 bases and 0 bases respectively, with 24 bases between them. The CDR3 runs 21 residues. Germline values: CDR1 SGHRS, CDR2 YFSETQ. This CDR3 is CASSLFSHTGITNSGANVLTF. The DNA of the CDR3 is TGCGCCAGCAGCTTATTCTCCCATACAGGAATTACGAACTCTGGGGCCAACGTCCTGACTTTC.